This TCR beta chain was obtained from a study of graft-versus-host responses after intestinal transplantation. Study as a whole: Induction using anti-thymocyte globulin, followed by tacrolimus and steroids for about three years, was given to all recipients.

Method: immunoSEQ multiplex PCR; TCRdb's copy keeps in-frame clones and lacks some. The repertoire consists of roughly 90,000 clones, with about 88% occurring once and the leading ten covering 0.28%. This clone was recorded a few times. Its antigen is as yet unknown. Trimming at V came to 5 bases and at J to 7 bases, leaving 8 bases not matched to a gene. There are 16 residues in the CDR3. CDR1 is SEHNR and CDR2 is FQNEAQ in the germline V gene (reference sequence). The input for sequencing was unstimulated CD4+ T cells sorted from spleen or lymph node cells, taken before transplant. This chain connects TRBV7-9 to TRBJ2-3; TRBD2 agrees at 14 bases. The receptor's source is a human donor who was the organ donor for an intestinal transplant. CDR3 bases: TGTGCCAGCAGCACGAGACTAGCGGGAGGGCTGTATACGCAGTATTTT. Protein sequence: CASSTRLAGGLYTQYF.